This entry concerns a single TCR beta chain. What it binds is unknown. Germline loops: CDR1 SGHVS, CDR2 FQNEAQ. The junction had 2 bases not matched to a gene; V was cut back by 2 bases and J by 0 bases. The CDR3 runs to 16 residues. The sample originates from a study of Graves' ophthalmopathy and Graves' hyperthyroidism. Moderate-to-severe activity, CAS at least 3, NOSPECS at least 4 and duration under 3 months characterized donors with ophthalmopathy. Clinicians diagnosed using symptoms, serum thyroxine, TRAb, thyroid ultrasound and orbital computed tomography. RNA transcripts were the template, and TCR beta CDR3 regions were amplified from them. An initial RT-PCR round employing HTBI primers preceded a second-round multiplex PCR. TCRdb redid the calling of the multiplex PCR reads with MiXCR, one entry per CDR3 protein. This sample has about 220,000 distinct CDR3 sequences, with 20% to 25% found just once.

Findings of the study overall: Most clonotypes expanded in thyroid above 0.001 frequency were present in blood too.

This TCR derives from a woman in her fifties or sixties with Graves' ophthalmopathy. This chain uses TRBV7-8 with TRBJ2-4, with 9 positions matching TRBD1. Sample: peripheral blood. DNA for the CDR3: TGTGCCAGCAGCTTAACAGGGGGCCTAGCCAAAAACATTCAGTACTTC. This codes for CASSLTGGLAKNIQYF. Using reference TRBV7-8 and TRBJ2-4 for the parts outside the CDR3, the full variable domain is GAGVSQSPRYKVAKRGQDVALRCDPISGHVSLFWYQQALGQGPEFLTYFQNEAQLDKSGLPSDRFFAERPEGSVSTLKIQRTQQEDSAVYLCASSLTGGLAKNIQYFGAGTRLSVL.